These 7 T cell receptor beta chains came from one sample sequenced in a study of blood T cell repertoires in COVID-19. Generated by immunoSEQ multiplex PCR, the TCRdb table keeps only in-frame clones and is missing some. The sample holds roughly 81,000 clones; around nine tenths are singletons and the top ten take around 8%. The sample was peripheral blood. The origin of the receptors is a man aged 25-40 years with acute or convalescent COVID-19.

J is TRBJ2-7 and V is TRBV10-2; 12 bases map to TRBD2. Germline loops: CDR1 WSHSY, CDR2 SAAADI. V lost 6 bases to trimming and J lost 1 base; unmatched junction nucleotides: 7. The CDR3 extends over 16 amino acids. The CDR3 DNA follows: TGCGCCAGCAGCGCGACTAGCGGGAGACGTTCCTACGAGCAGTACTTC. This codes for CASSATSGRRSYEQYF.

V gene TRBV7-8 combines with J gene TRBJ1-3, with D possibly TRBD1 on 5 matching bases. The CDR3 is 15 amino acids. V shed 5 bases and J shed 9 bases, with 20 bases lying between them. Germline assignment: CDR1 SGHVS and CDR2 FQNEAQ. This CDR3 is CASSPRWTQNGTIYF. The CDR3 nucleotides read TGTGCCAGCAGCCCCCGGTGGACACAAAATGGCACCATATATTTT.

V usage is TRBV6-5 and J usage is TRBJ2-3; TRBD1 might be the D (5 bases). This CDR3 region has 12 residues. Germline CDR1 is MNHEY and CDR2 is SVGAGI. Trimming removed 2 bases at V and 8 bases at J, with 8 bases between. CDR3: CASSYTGFTQYF. Here the CDR3 DNA reads TGTGCCAGCAGTTACACAGGTTTTACGCAGTATTTT.

CDR3 nucleotides: TGTGCCAGCAGTATCGCCTACCTGTACGAGCAGTACTTC. Amino acid sequence: CASSIAYLYEQYF. The chain has TRBV28 and TRBJ2-7, with D unclear. V gave up 5 bases and J gave up 4 bases, with 12 bases separating them. Germline assignment: CDR1 MDHEN and CDR2 SYDVKM. The length of the CDR3 is 13 residues.

The chain uses TRBV5-6 and TRBJ2-1, with 9 bases matching TRBD2. V lost 2 bases, J lost 6 bases, and 6 bases stayed unmatched. CDR1 is SGHDT and CDR2 is YYEEEE in the germline V gene. This CDR3 is 15 amino acids long. DNA of the CDR3: TGTGCCAGCAGCTTTGGCGGGAGGGTCGGCAATGAGCAGTTCTTC. Its protein is CASSFGGRVGNEQFF.

The chain has TRBV6-5 and TRBJ1-5, with D possibly matching TRBD1 (5 bases). V lost 11 bases and J 9 bases, leaving 23 bases between the germline ends. Germline CDR1 is MNHEY and CDR2 is SVGAGI. This CDR3 is built from 14 residues. The CDR3 DNA sequence: TGTGCCGGAGCGCGGGGGGAGGATACGGGGCCCCAGCATTTT. This codes for CAGARGEDTGPQHF.

The chain combines TRBV5-4 with TRBJ2-2; TRBD1 agrees at 8 bases. Germline V gene lookup returns CDR1 SGHNT and CDR2 YYREEE (reference sequence). The CDR3 runs to 16 residues. The V segment lost 5 bases and the J segment 3 bases; nucleotides outside the gene matches: 9. The CDR3 DNA reads TGTGCCAGCAGTTGGAAGATGACAGGGGACACCGGGGAGCTGTTTTTT. Residues: CASSWKMTGDTGELFF. The variable domain in full, with the rest retrieved from reference TRBV5-4 and TRBJ2-2, is ETGVTQSPTHLIKTRGQQVTLRCSSQSGHNTVSWYQQALGQGPQFIFQYYREEENGRGNFPPRFSGLQFPNYSSELNVNALELDDSALYLCASSWKMTGDTGELFFGEGSRLTVL.